This TCR beta chain is drawn from a study of blood T cell repertoires in COVID-19. Under the authors' procedure: From reference gene primer amplification, estimates of nucleated cell counts were derived. Method: immunoSEQ multiplex PCR; TCRdb's copy keeps in-frame clones and lacks some. That table gives V, J and clone size, and the DNA gave D and trimming. The sample contains roughly 66,000 clones, roughly 84% of which appear only once. Germline V gene data show CDR1 as LNHDA and CDR2 as SQIVND (reference sequence). The ends were cut back, 3 bases at V and 4 bases at J, with 9 bases in the middle. The CDR3 extends over 14 amino acids.

The clonotype comes from a woman aged 55-70 years with acute or convalescent COVID-19. This chain uses TRBV19 with TRBJ2-2, with TRBD1 as a possible D gene (6 bases). Sequencing was performed on peripheral blood. The CDR3 protein is CASSMAGATGELFF. The CDR3 DNA reads TGTGCCAGTAGTATGGCAGGGGCCACCGGGGAGCTGTTTTTT.